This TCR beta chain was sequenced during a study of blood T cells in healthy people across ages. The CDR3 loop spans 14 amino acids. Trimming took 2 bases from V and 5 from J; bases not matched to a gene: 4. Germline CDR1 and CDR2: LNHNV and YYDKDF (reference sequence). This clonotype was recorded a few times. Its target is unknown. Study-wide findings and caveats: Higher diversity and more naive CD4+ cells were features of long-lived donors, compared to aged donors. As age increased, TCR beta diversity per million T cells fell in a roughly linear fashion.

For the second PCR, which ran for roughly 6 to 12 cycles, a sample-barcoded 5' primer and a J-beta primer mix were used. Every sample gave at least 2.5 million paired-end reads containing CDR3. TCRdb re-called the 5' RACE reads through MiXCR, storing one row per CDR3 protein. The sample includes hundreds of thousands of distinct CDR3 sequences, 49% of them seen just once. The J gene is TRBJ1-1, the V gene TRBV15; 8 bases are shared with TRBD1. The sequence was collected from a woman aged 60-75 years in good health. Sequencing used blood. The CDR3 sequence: CATSRQDRGTEAFF. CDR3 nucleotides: TGTGCCACCAGCAGACAAGACAGGGGAACTGAAGCTTTCTTT.